Each of the 18 T cell receptor beta chains below was sequenced from the same sample in a study of CD8+ T cells in alopecia areata. Isolated RNA was reverse transcribed into cDNA used as the sequencing template. Clones were sequenced by immunoSEQ multiplex PCR, and TCRdb holds only the in-frame ones, with some missing. The data contain more than 100,000 clones, around 60% of them singletons. Sequenced input: CD4+ T cells sorted from blood. Receptors were obtained from a human donor in good health.

The chain joins TRBV6-6 to TRBJ1-5; TRBD1 might be the D (6 bases). The CDR3 covers 13 residues. In germline, CDR1 is MNHNY, CDR2 SVGAGI (reference sequence). V lost 1 base to trimming and J lost 6 bases, with 7 bases between them. CDR3 sequence (DNA): TGTGCCAGCAGTTACTTAGGGGGTCAGCCCCAGCATTTT. Translated: CASSYLGGQPQHF.

The chain has TRBV27 and TRBJ1-1; D is perhaps TRBD1 (6 bases). CDR1 and CDR2 from the germline V gene are MNHEY and SMNVEV (reference sequence). CDR3 length: 15 residues. With 6 bases removed from V and 2 bases from J, the gap between germline ends came to 16 bases. This CDR3 reads CASRLATGRNTEAFF. CDR3 coding DNA: TGTGCCAGCAGGCTAGCCACAGGGAGAAACACTGAAGCTTTCTTT.

The chain has TRBV29-1 and TRBJ2-2, with D perhaps matching TRBD2 (5 bases). Between the trimmed V and J ends, which lost 7 bases and 1 base, there was a span of 10 bases. Germline values: CDR1 SQVTM, CDR2 ANQGSEA. The CDR3 spans 13 residues. The CDR3 DNA is TGCAGCGGGATCGGGGAGAACACCGGGGAGCTGTTTTTT. Translation gives CSGIGENTGELFF.

This clone has just a few counts. V usage is TRBV28 and J usage is TRBJ2-7; no clear D gene. The CDR3 is made up of 13 amino acids. Germline CDR1 reads MDHEN; CDR2 reads SYDVKM. Between the trimmed V and J ends, which lost 2 bases and 0 bases, there was a span of 5 bases. CDR3 sequence (DNA): TGTGCCAGCAGTTTACACAGCTCCTACGAGCAGTACTTC. Translating it yields CASSLHSSYEQYF.

V usage is TRBV18 and J usage is TRBJ2-4, with D tentatively TRBD1 or TRBD2 (5 bases each). V was shortened by 5 bases and J by 6 bases, with 8 bases between the two germline ends. This CDR3 has 12 amino acids. The germline gives CDR1 KGHSH, CDR2 LQKENI. The CDR3 DNA is TGTGCCAGCTCAGGGGACGGAAACATTCAGTACTTC. Translated, it gives CASSGDGNIQYF.

The CDR3 sequence is CASSVVGGLLPLHF. The CDR3 region has the DNA TGTGCCAGCAGCGTAGTTGGGGGCTTGTTACCCCTCCACTTT. The rearrangement links TRBV9 to TRBJ1-6; D is possibly TRBD1 (6 bases). The CDR3 is 14 residues long. V lost 0 bases to trimming and J lost 12 bases, with 13 bases between them. Looked up from germline, CDR1 is SGDLS and CDR2 is YYNGEE.

The gene calls are TRBV2 and TRBJ2-5; 11 bases are a match to TRBD1. Germline CDR1 and CDR2: SNHLY and FYNNEI. The trim removed 5 bases at V and 3 bases at J, leaving 2 bases unmatched. The CDR3 spans 14 residues. The CDR3 reads CASSRDRGKETQYF. The CDR3 nucleotides read TGTGCCAGCAGTCGGGACAGGGGGAAAGAGACCCAGTACTTC.

This clone was counted between two and nine times. The J gene is TRBJ2-3, the V gene TRBV29-1, with 8 bases lining up with TRBD2. This CDR3 has 14 amino acids. The V gene's germline CDR1 is SQVTM and CDR2 ANQGSEA. J lost 1 base, V lost 8 bases, and 8 bases had no gene match. CDR3 nucleotides: TGCAGCATGAACCCGGGGGGGCGCACAGATACGCAGTATTTT. The encoded protein is CSMNPGGRTDTQYF.

This chain joins TRBV4-3 and TRBJ2-3; D remains unclear. The CDR3 runs 14 residues. Germline V gene lookup returns CDR1 LGHNA and CDR2 YSLEER. Trimming removed 1 base at V and 7 bases at J, with 12 bases between. CDR3 residues: CASSQVVGSYTQYF. The CDR3 DNA sequence: TGCGCCAGCAGCCAAGTGGTAGGGTCGTATACGCAGTATTTT.

A few counts support this clone. This chain connects TRBV7-9 to TRBJ1-4, with D uncertain. CDR3 length: 16 residues. Germline values: CDR1 SEHNR, CDR2 FQNEAQ (reference sequence). The germline V and J ends were trimmed by 5 bases and 0 bases, with 13 bases remaining between them. CDR3 loop: CASSPQVRATNEKLFF. The DNA for the CDR3 is TGTGCCAGCAGCCCCCAAGTCAGAGCAACTAATGAAAAACTGTTTTTT. Complete variable domain (other parts from reference TRBV7-9 and TRBJ1-4): DTGVSQNPRHKITKRGQNVTFRCDPISEHNRLYWYRQTLGQGPEFLTYFQNEAQLEKSRLLSDRFSAERPKGSFSTLEIQRTEQGDSAMYLCASSPQVRATNEKLFFGSGTQLSVL.

This clone was counted between two and nine times. The V gene is TRBV7-2, the J gene TRBJ1-4; D possibly corresponds to TRBD1 (5 bases). Germline V gene lookup returns CDR1 SGHTA and CDR2 FQGNSA. The CDR3 has 14 amino acids. The ends were cut back, 5 bases at V and 10 bases at J, with 17 bases in the middle. The CDR3 loop reads CASSPGDEWGKLFF. The CDR3 DNA follows: TGTGCCAGCAGCCCTGGGGACGAATGGGGAAAACTGTTTTTT.

In nucleotides, the CDR3 is TGCAGCGTTGAAGAGGGAACCATAGAAAAACTGTTTTTT. Translating gives CSVEEGTIEKLFF. The genes are TRBV29-1 and TRBJ1-4; D call uncertain. V was trimmed by 0 bases and J by 8 bases, leaving 10 bases between them. The CDR3 length is 13 residues. Germline CDR1 reads SQVTM; CDR2 reads ANQGSEA.

The chain recombines TRBV4-3 with TRBJ2-3; D is uncertain. The V and J ends lost 0 bases and 2 bases respectively, with 12 bases between them. CDR1 LGHNA and CDR2 YSLEER come from the germline V gene. This CDR3 has 16 amino acids. The DNA of the CDR3 is TGCGCCAGCAGCCAAGATTTAAGCGACCCCACAGATACGCAGTATTTT. It translates to CASSQDLSDPTDTQYF.

The gene calls are TRBV29-1 and TRBJ2-2; weak D call: TRBD2 (5 bases). The CDR3 covers 13 residues. The germline V gene has CDR1 SQVTM and CDR2 ANQGSEA. Trimming pared 3 bases from V and 1 base from J, leaving 6 bases between. CDR3 DNA: TGCAGCGTTGACGAGGGGAACACCGGGGAGCTGTTTTTT. Residues: CSVDEGNTGELFF.

This chain links TRBV30 with TRBJ2-6, with D unclear. The CDR3 totals 15 residues. Germline V gene data show CDR1 as GTSNPN and CDR2 as SVGIG (reference sequence). Trimming took off 4 bases at V and 0 bases at J, with 10 bases between the two ends. Here the CDR3 DNA reads TGTGCCTGGACCCACCTGGGCTCTGGGGCCAACGTCCTGACTTTC. Translating gives CAWTHLGSGANVLTF.

This clone was observed a handful of times. V gene TRBV18 combines with J gene TRBJ2-1; D is perhaps TRBD1 or TRBD2 (6 bases each). The CDR3 is 15 amino acids. V shed 6 bases and J shed 5 bases, with 17 bases lying between them. CDR1 and CDR2 (germline): KGHSH, LQKENI. The CDR3 region is CASSLRGPTNNEQFF. In nucleotides, the CDR3 is TGTGCCAGCTCCTTACGGGGGCCAACCAACAATGAGCAGTTCTTC.

This clone was recorded a few times. The CDR3 here is CASSQGNNSPLHF. The CDR3 DNA reads TGTGCCAGCAGTCAGGGGAATAATTCACCCCTCCACTTT. J is TRBJ1-6 and V is TRBV7-9, with TRBD1 as a possible D gene (6 bases). This CDR3 comprises 13 residues. With 6 bases removed from V and 5 bases from J, the gap between germline ends came to 8 bases. From germline, CDR1 is SEHNR and CDR2 FQNEAQ (reference sequence).

This clone was found a few times. The chain is built from TRBV25-1 and TRBJ2-6; TRBD1 matches 7 bases. The trim removed 5 bases at V and 0 bases at J, leaving 10 bases unmatched. Germline V gene sequence: CDR1 MGHDK, CDR2 SYGVNS. The CDR3 covers 18 residues. CDR3 protein: CASSQSQGTDSGANVLTF. The DNA for the CDR3 is TGTGCCAGCAGTCAATCACAGGGGACCGACTCTGGGGCCAACGTCCTGACTTTC. Based on the CDR3 plus reference TRBV25-1 and TRBJ2-6, the full variable domain is EADIYQTPRYLVIGTGKKITLECSQTMGHDKMYWYQQDPGMELHLIHYSYGVNSTEKGDLSSESTVSRIRTEHFPLTLESARPSHTSQYLCASSQSQGTDSGANVLTFGAGSRLTVL.